Given below is one T cell receptor beta chain in context. Using immunoSEQ multiplex PCR, the repertoire was profiled, and TCRdb retains in-frame clones only, with some absent. The sample consists of roughly 2.5 million clones, 90% to 95% of them appearing once. The record originates from a study of shared clonotypes between healthy human individuals. Across the study: CD8 memory received one plate per donor, CD8 naive two, CD4 memory three and CD4 naive three.

The CDR3 runs 15 residues. V shed 5 bases, J shed 5 bases, and the junction held 10 bases outside the gene matches. The germline V gene has CDR1 ENHRY and CDR2 SYGVKD. The chain combines TRBV10-3 with TRBJ2-5; 8 bases are shared with TRBD2. The sequence was obtained from a man between 18 and 29 years old in good health. Input material: naive CD4+ T cells sorted from blood. Subset reported: CD45RA+ positively selected. CDR3: CAISHGGAASETQYF. Here the CDR3 DNA reads TGTGCCATCAGTCACGGGGGGGCTGCATCGGAGACCCAGTACTTC.